The T cell receptor (beta chain) under discussion was sequenced for a study of T-cell reconstitution after alpha-beta-depleted transplantation in children. This clonotype was picked up many times. TCRbeta library construction was performed incorporating unique molecular identifiers. TCRdb redid the calling of the PCR reads with MiXCR, one entry per CDR3 protein. The sample consists of some 200,000 distinct CDR3 sequences, 7% to 9% of them appearing once. This CDR3 contains 17 residues. V lost 0 bases, J lost 4 bases, and 19 bases lay in between. Per the germline V gene, CDR1 is SGHNT and CDR2 is YYREEE (reference sequence).

Material: PBMCs, mostly from graft donor cells, obtained 360 days after TCRalphabeta/CD19-depleted stem cell transplant. This chain joins TRBV5-4 and TRBJ1-1; tentative D call: TRBD1 (6 bases). The receptor comes from a male patient aged 2-9 years who had a stem cell transplant for acute myeloid leukemia, so the T cells may come from the graft donor. This CDR3 is CASSLGQGGSSGTEAFF. The CDR3 region has the DNA TGTGCCAGCAGCTTGGGCCAAGGGGGATCTTCTGGCACTGAAGCTTTCTTT. The full variable domain, with the rest looked up from reference TRBV5-4 and TRBJ1-1, is ETGVTQSPTHLIKTRGQQVTLRCSSQSGHNTVSWYQQALGQGPQFIFQYYREEENGRGNFPPRFSGLQFPNYSSELNVNALELDDSALYLCASSLGQGGSSGTEAFFGQGTRLTVV.